Each of the 28 T cell receptor beta chains below was sequenced from the same sample in a study of cytomegalovirus exposure and HLA in healthy donors. The PCR contained 60 Vbeta and 13 Jbeta primers. Assay used: immunoSEQ multiplex PCR; TCRdb lists only in-frame clones, some missing. Counted here are about 130,000 clones, roughly 80% occurring once; the ten biggest clones make up approximately 1.6%. The sequenced sample consisted of PBMCs. The receptors were gathered from a female donor in good health and CMV-seronegative.

J is TRBJ2-1 and V is TRBV10-3; 7 positions match TRBD1. CDR1 and CDR2 (germline): ENHRY, SYGVKD. The CDR3 has 14 residues. J gave up 9 bases and V 2 bases, and 7 bases lay outside the gene matches. In DNA form, the CDR3 reads TGTGCCATCAGTGAGGAGCCAGGGGGTATTGAGCAGTTCTTC. Translated, it gives CAISEEPGGIEQFF.

This chain joins TRBV2 and TRBJ2-5; D is possibly TRBD2 (7 bases). The CDR3 loop spans 14 amino acids. CDR1 SNHLY and CDR2 FYNNEI come from the germline V gene. The ends were cut back, 4 bases at V and 4 bases at J, with 13 bases in the middle. This CDR3 reads CASSGNREGETQYF. The CDR3 DNA is TGTGCCAGCAGTGGAAACAGGGAGGGAGAGACCCAGTACTTC.

The chain uses TRBV10-3 and TRBJ1-2, with 10 positions matching TRBD1. J was trimmed by 0 bases and V by 6 bases; bases with no gene match: 1. Germline-derived CDR1 and CDR2 are ENHRY and SYGVKD. The CDR3 is 14 amino acids. Here the CDR3 DNA reads TGTGCCATCAGGACAGGGGGCACTAACTATGGCTACACCTTC. As protein: CAIRTGGTNYGYTF.

The chain is built from TRBV29-1 and TRBJ2-3, with D perhaps TRBD1 (6 bases). Trimming pared 7 bases from V and 4 bases from J, leaving 9 bases between. This CDR3 spans 11 amino acids. The germline V gene encodes CDR1 SQVTM and CDR2 ANQGSEA. The CDR3 here is CSEDSSDTQYF. The CDR3 bases are TGCAGCGAGGACAGCTCAGATACGCAGTATTTT.

The chain recombines TRBV4-1 with TRBJ2-7; D is possibly TRBD1 (6 bases). The CDR3 extends over 15 amino acids. Germline CDR1 and CDR2: MGHRA and YSYEKL. Trimming took off 1 base at V and 3 bases at J, with 13 bases between the two ends. The CDR3, as DNA: TGCGCCAGCAGCCAAGTTGACAGGCAGGACTACGAGCAGTACTTC. Its protein is CASSQVDRQDYEQYF.

This clone was seen more than once but under ten times. This chain joins TRBV4-2 and TRBJ2-7; TRBD2 aligns across 8 bases. The CDR3 extends over 17 amino acids. V dropped 1 base and J dropped 1; count of bases not matched to a gene: 9. Germline-derived CDR1 and CDR2 are LGHNA and YNFKEQ. This chain's CDR3 is CASSQGPGGRPSYEQYF. The CDR3 nucleotides read TGTGCCAGCAGCCAAGGCCCCGGCGGGAGGCCTTCCTACGAGCAGTACTTC.

This clone was seen a single time. The chain is built from TRBV4-2 and TRBJ1-2; D uncertain. CDR1 and CDR2 (germline): LGHNA, YNFKEQ. CDR3 length equals 12 residues. V lost 2 bases and J lost 7, with 8 bases in between. Written as DNA, the CDR3 is TGTGCCAGCAGCCAAAGTGAGTTTGGCTACACCTTC. Amino acid sequence: CASSQSEFGYTF.

The chain has TRBV27 and TRBJ2-2; D call uncertain. V dropped 7 bases and J dropped 4 bases, with 13 bases sitting between them. Germline loops: CDR1 MNHEY, CDR2 SMNVEV (reference sequence). This CDR3 has 14 residues. CDR3 protein: CASTAGAGTGELFF. In nucleotides, the CDR3 is TGTGCCAGCACCGCCGGAGCTGGCACCGGGGAGCTGTTTTTT.

The chain joins TRBV7-3 to TRBJ1-1; D is possibly TRBD1 (6 bases). Germline-derived CDR1 and CDR2 are SGHTA and FQGTGA. The length of the CDR3 is 13 residues. Trimming pared 3 bases from V and 5 bases from J, leaving 10 bases between. Here the CDR3 reads CASSFTRGTEAFF. For the CDR3, the DNA is TGTGCCAGCAGCTTTACGAGGGGGACTGAAGCTTTCTTT.

The chain uses TRBV7-8 and TRBJ2-5; D not certain. CDR3 length equals 18 residues. The ends were cut back, 5 bases at V and 2 bases at J, with 24 bases in the middle. Germline lookup yields CDR1 SGHVS and CDR2 FQNEAQ. For the CDR3, the DNA is TGTGCCAGCAGCCTCCATTCCCGAGGAGCGATCTTACAAGAGACCCAGTACTTC. It is translated as CASSLHSRGAILQETQYF.

The gene calls are TRBV11-1 and TRBJ2-3, with D perhaps matching TRBD1 (7 bases). The V gene lost 5 bases and the J gene lost 3 bases, with 18 bases spanning the gap. Looked up from germline, CDR1 is SGHAT and CDR2 is FQDESV (reference sequence). This CDR3 is 16 amino acids long. CDR3 residues: CASSPGGGEGTDTQYF. DNA for the CDR3: TGTGCCAGCAGCCCCGGAGGGGGCGAAGGGACAGATACGCAGTATTTT.

The gene calls are TRBV5-1 and TRBJ2-1; 7 bases match TRBD2. The length of the CDR3 is 16 residues. Unmatched junction bases numbered 16, after V lost 4 bases and J lost 9 bases. CDR1 is SGHRS, CDR2 YFSETQ, per germline. CDR3: CASSDKRTSATGEQFF. In DNA form, the CDR3 reads TGCGCCAGCAGCGACAAGAGGACTAGTGCTACGGGTGAGCAGTTCTTC. Full variable domain (remainder filled in from reference TRBV5-1 and TRBJ2-1): KAGVTQTPRYLIKTRGQQVTLSCSPISGHRSVSWYQQTPGQGLQFLFEYFSETQRNKGNFPGRFSGRQFSNSRSEMNVSTLELGDSALYLCASSDKRTSATGEQFFGPGTRLTVL.

The chain joins TRBV5-4 to TRBJ2-7; 13 bases are shared with TRBD2. Trimming removed 4 bases from V and 6 bases from J; junction bases left unmatched: 7. This CDR3 is built from 15 residues. From germline, CDR1 is SGHNT and CDR2 YYREEE (reference sequence). The CDR3 DNA is TGTGCCAGCAGCGGATGGACTAGCGGGAGACCCGAGCAGTACTTC. Translating gives CASSGWTSGRPEQYF.

This clone appeared a few times. This rearrangement joins TRBV6-5 to TRBJ1-2, with 7 bases aligning to TRBD1. This CDR3 region has 14 residues. CDR1 is MNHEY and CDR2 is SVGAGI in the germline V gene. Trimming cost V 6 bases and J 0 bases; bases outside gene matches: 4. In nucleotides, the CDR3 is TGTGCCAGCAGATCTACAGGGGCTAACTATGGCTACACCTTC. Amino acid sequence: CASRSTGANYGYTF.

This clone was seen only once. This rearrangement joins TRBV28 to TRBJ2-7; D is ambiguous. The CDR3 contains 15 residues. Germline values: CDR1 MDHEN, CDR2 SYDVKM. Between the trimmed V and J ends, which lost 3 bases and 1 base, there was a span of 13 bases. This CDR3 reads CASSFVAVKSYEQYF. The CDR3 DNA is TGTGCCAGCAGTTTCGTAGCAGTTAAATCCTACGAGCAGTACTTC.

The chain has TRBV19 and TRBJ1-2; D is undetermined. This CDR3 is built from 15 residues. Germline lookup yields CDR1 LNHDA and CDR2 SQIVND (reference sequence). V lost 4 bases and J lost 8, with 20 bases in between. The CDR3 DNA follows: TGTGCCAGTAGTACACCGTACCGGGAATTGTACGGCTACACCTTC. This translates into CASSTPYRELYGYTF.

This clone was detected a few times. The chain uses TRBV11-2 and TRBJ1-5; TRBD1 might be the D (6 bases). Germline V gene data show CDR1 as SGHAT and CDR2 as FQNNGV. CDR3 length: 15 residues. Trimming cost V 1 base and J 10 bases, with 17 bases left between them. In DNA form, the CDR3 reads TGTGCCAGCAGCTTAGTGGGGGGCGCGGGAGAACCCCAGCATTTT. It yields the protein CASSLVGGAGEPQHF.

This chain connects TRBV11-2 to TRBJ2-5, with 12 bases lining up with TRBD2. Germline trimming cut 5 bases from V and 3 bases from J; bases unmatched to any gene: 4. This CDR3 has 15 amino acids. The germline gives CDR1 SGHAT, CDR2 FQNNGV. The DNA of the CDR3 is TGTGCCAGCAGCCTTCGGACTAGCGGGGAAGAGACCCAGTACTTC. Amino acid sequence: CASSLRTSGEETQYF.

The V call is TRBV28, the J call TRBJ2-1, with TRBD2 identical over 8 bases. V trimming: 2 bases; J trimming: 4 bases; junction bases outside the gene matches: 10. Germline values: CDR1 MDHEN, CDR2 SYDVKM. The CDR3 runs to 17 residues. CDR3 in DNA: TGTGCCAGCAGTTTAGGCGGGAGGCGAACCTTGTACAATGAGCAGTTCTTC. It encodes CASSLGGRRTLYNEQFF. The full variable domain, completed using reference TRBV28 and TRBJ2-1, is DVKVTQSSRYLVKRTGEKVFLECVQDMDHENMFWYRQDPGLGLRLIYFSYDVKMKEKGDIPEGYSVSREKKERFSLILESASTNQTSMYLCASSLGGRRTLYNEQFFGPGTRLTVL.

V gene TRBV10-3 combines with J gene TRBJ2-7; 9 nucleotides line up with TRBD2. V was clipped by 11 bases and J by 2 bases; unmatched bases: 13. Germline lookup yields CDR1 ENHRY and CDR2 SYGVKD. This CDR3 is 15 amino acids long. The CDR3 DNA sequence: TGTGCCTCCCAGACTAATGGCGGGAGGGCCTACGAGCAGTACTTC. The encoded protein is CASQTNGGRAYEQYF.

The chain employs TRBV4-1 and TRBJ2-2, with D tentatively TRBD2 (6 bases). Germline V gives CDR1 MGHRA, CDR2 YSYEKL. V was clipped by 4 bases and J by 7 bases, with 16 bases between them. The length of the CDR3 is 15 residues. As DNA, the CDR3 is TGCGCCAGCAGCCCGGTCCCGGGAGAGGTCGGGGAGCTGTTTTTT. Its translation is CASSPVPGEVGELFF.

The J gene is TRBJ1-5, the V gene TRBV19, with no clear D. The CDR3 runs 17 residues. Germline lookup yields CDR1 LNHDA and CDR2 SQIVND (reference sequence). The V end was cut by 2 bases, the J end by 0 bases, with 14 bases between. CDR3 sequence reads: CASSIPQVRVSNQPQHF. In nucleotides, the CDR3 is TGTGCCAGTAGTATACCGCAGGTTCGTGTTAGCAATCAGCCCCAGCATTTT.

This clone appeared once. This chain connects TRBV6-5 to TRBJ2-2, with 13 bases identical to TRBD2. The germline gives CDR1 MNHEY, CDR2 SVGAGI. With V trimmed by 4 bases and J by 4 bases, 0 bases remained unmatched. The CDR3 has 15 amino acids. CDR3 nucleotides: TGTGCCAGCAGTTGGACTAGCGGGAGCACCGGGGAGCTGTTTTTT. Its translation is CASSWTSGSTGELFF.

The chain employs TRBV5-1 and TRBJ2-3, with 10 bases that match TRBD2. This CDR3 has 17 amino acids. The germline CDR1 and CDR2 sequences are SGHRS and YFSETQ. V lost 4 bases to trimming and J lost 3 bases; unmatched junction nucleotides: 11. CDR3 in DNA: TGCGCCAGCAGCCAGCCTCTAGCGGGAGCGGGAACAGATACGCAGTATTTT. Residues: CASSQPLAGAGTDTQYF.

This clone was detected only once. V usage is TRBV19 and J usage is TRBJ1-5, with no clear D. Looked up from germline, CDR1 is LNHDA and CDR2 is SQIVND (reference sequence). There are 13 residues in the CDR3. V was clipped by 7 bases and J by 7 bases, with 14 bases between them. The CDR3 bases are TGTGCCAGTACTGACAAGGCGGGCCAGCCCCAGCATTTT. Translated, it gives CASTDKAGQPQHF.

In DNA, the CDR3 is TGCGCCAGCAACCCAATAGCGGGAGTCTCCTACGAGCAGTACTTC. This translates into CASNPIAGVSYEQYF. The chain is built from TRBV5-1 and TRBJ2-7, with 9 bases that match TRBD2. The V segment lost 6 bases and the J segment 0 bases; nucleotides outside the gene matches: 7. Per germline, CDR1 SGHRS and CDR2 YFSETQ. The CDR3 totals 15 residues.

This chain uses TRBV12-5 with TRBJ1-2, with TRBD1 as a possible D gene (5 bases). This CDR3 is built from 20 residues. CDR1 LGHNT and CDR2 FRNRAP come from the germline V gene. V was cut by 0 bases and J by 1 base, with 24 bases left in between. This chain's CDR3 is CASGLVPLMGPHFLNYGYTF. For the CDR3, the DNA is TGTGCTAGTGGTTTGGTCCCGTTAATGGGGCCTCACTTCCTTAACTATGGCTACACCTTC. The full variable domain, with the rest looked up from reference TRBV12-5 and TRBJ1-2, is DARVTQTPRHKVTEMGQEVTMRCQPILGHNTVFWYRQTMMQGLELLAYFRNRAPLDDSGMPKDRFSAEMPDATLATLKIQPSEPRDSAVYFCASGLVPLMGPHFLNYGYTFGSGTRLTVV.

CDR3 sequence: CASRAHSGSDTQYF. The CDR3 region has the DNA TGTGCCAGCAGGGCCCATAGCGGGTCAGATACGCAGTATTTT. This rearrangement joins TRBV7-9 to TRBJ2-3; the match to TRBD2 covers 7 bases. This CDR3 has 14 amino acids. Germline values: CDR1 SEHNR, CDR2 FQNEAQ (reference sequence). Losses at the gene ends were 6 bases for V and 4 bases for J; bases not matched to a gene: 7.